The rows below give T cell receptor beta chains drawn from one sample of a study of OX40 agonist ivuxolimab in advanced cancers. The method was immunoSEQ multiplex PCR; TCRdb's version includes in-frame clones alone and lacks a portion of them. The repertoire holds fewer than 45,000 clones, around 90% seen once, with roughly an eighth in the top ten. Sequenced here: CD4+ or CD8+ T cells sorted from blood, sampled in a trial of the OX40 agonist ivuxolimab. These TCRs come from an adult with an advanced solid tumor such as melanoma, head and neck, liver or kidney cancer. The conserved cysteine and the conserved F or W are not part of the CDR3 here. The order of the fields is D gene, V gene, J gene, CDR3 protein. D genes are given only for firm matches.

-	TRBV10-2	TRBJ1-1	ASSEPSGWFDNTEAF
TRBD1	TRBV4-2	TRBJ2-7	ASSQGQGIDEQY
-	TRBV5-1	TRBJ1-1	ASDWGQGNTEAF
TRBD1	TRBV7-2	TRBJ2-7	ASSLGQGADEQY
-	TRBV5-4	TRBJ1-2	ASSLRSFNYGYT
TRBD2	TRBV25-1	TRBJ2-5	ASTPGGGEETQY
TRBD2	TRBV28	TRBJ2-2	ASSLKLLREEVKTGELF
TRBD2	TRBV11-2	TRBJ2-1	ASSSPLAGGSYNEQF
TRBD2	TRBV5-6	TRBJ2-1	ASSPGLAGAGGEQF
-	TRBV19	TRBJ2-7	ASRPGTPTYEQY
-	TRBV30	TRBJ2-5	AWTRDSKETQY
TRBD1	TRBV19	TRBJ2-7	ASSWGQGAYEQY
TRBD2	TRBV7-6	TRBJ2-7	ASSPRGGIPYEQY
-	TRBV27	TRBJ2-7	ASSFRGSAYEQY
-	TRBV6-5	TRBJ2-2	ASSPLGSGELF
-	TRBV5-1	TRBJ2-3	ASSLVRETDTQY
-	TRBV19	TRBJ1-5	ASSMEDRSNQPQH
-	TRBV6-5	TRBJ2-7	ASSLLGREQY